These 8 T cell receptor beta chains came from one sample sequenced in a study of CD8+ T cells in alopecia areata. Extraction of RNA preceded its reverse transcription into cDNA, which served as the sequencing template. Libraries were prepared by immunoSEQ multiplex PCR; TCRdb keeps only in-frame clonotypes and omits some of them. The repertoire holds a few hundred thousand clones, around 67% seen once, with 0.95% to 1.5% in the top ten. Here the sequenced sample was CD4+ T cells sorted from blood, taken at week 0. These receptors all stem from a human donor with alopecia areata.

The J gene is TRBJ2-5, the V gene TRBV23-1; maybe TRBD2 (6 bases). TRBV23-1 is annotated as an ORF whose role is uncertain. The CDR3 length is 18 residues. V lost 1 base and J lost 5, with 23 bases in between. CDR3 nucleotides: TGCGCCAGCAGTCAATGGGAAGAGACTAGGCGCGCAGGGGAGACCCAGTACTTC. Amino acids: CASSQWEETRRAGETQYF.

This chain connects TRBV4-1 to TRBJ2-1; TRBD2 agrees at 9 bases. In germline, CDR1 is MGHRA, CDR2 YSYEKL. This CDR3 is built from 16 residues. The trim removed 4 bases at V and 9 bases at J, leaving 13 bases unmatched. CDR3 region: CASSPFGAGGQGEQFF. The CDR3 DNA is TGCGCCAGCAGCCCTTTTGGAGCGGGGGGCCAAGGTGAGCAGTTCTTC.

V is TRBV2 and J is TRBJ1-1; no clear D. Per the germline V gene, CDR1 is SNHLY and CDR2 is FYNNEI. The V and J ends lost 0 bases and 1 base respectively, with 6 bases between them. The CDR3 has 14 amino acids. The DNA of the CDR3 is TGTGCCAGCAGTGAAGCGCTCGGGAACACTGAAGCTTTCTTT. Amino acid sequence: CASSEALGNTEAFF.

In nucleotides, the CDR3 is TGTGCCTGGGATAGGACAGGGTTGAACACCGGGGAGCTGTTTTTT. This sequence encodes CAWDRTGLNTGELFF. The chain is built from TRBV30 and TRBJ2-2, with 8 bases that match TRBD1. Trimming took 5 bases from V and 1 from J; bases not matched to a gene: 6. This CDR3 comprises 15 residues. Per germline, CDR1 GTSNPN and CDR2 SVGIG (reference sequence). Variable domain in full (rest from reference TRBV30 and TRBJ2-2): SQTIHQWPATLVQPVGSPLSLECTVEGTSNPNLYWYRQAAGRGLQLLFYSVGIGQISSEVPQNLSASRPQDRQFILSSKKLLLSDSGFYLCAWDRTGLNTGELFFGEGSRLTVL.

This rearrangement joins TRBV30 to TRBJ2-3, with 7 positions matching TRBD2. Germline CDR1 and CDR2: GTSNPN and SVGIG (reference sequence). Trimming at V came to 1 base and at J to 12 bases, leaving 4 bases not matched to a gene. The CDR3 runs 11 residues. CDR3 in amino acids: CAWSGLAFQYF. The CDR3 DNA reads as TGTGCCTGGAGTGGACTAGCCTTTCAGTATTTT.

This clone was counted once. The rearrangement links TRBV30 to TRBJ2-5; 7 nucleotides line up with TRBD2. The length of the CDR3 is 14 residues. Germline assignment: CDR1 GTSNPN and CDR2 SVGIG (reference sequence). With 1 base clipped from V and 7 bases from J, the junction kept 9 bases outside the gene matches. In DNA, the CDR3 is TGTGCCTGGAGTGGAGGACTAGTGGGGGGGACCCAGTACTTC. Its translation: CAWSGGLVGGTQYF.

CDR3: CASSVEAGGRLTSYGYTF. CDR3 nucleotide sequence: TGTGCCAGCAGCGTAGAAGCAGGGGGCAGGCTCACGTCCTATGGCTACACCTTC. The rearrangement uses TRBV9 and TRBJ1-2; 8 bases fit TRBD1. With 0 bases clipped from V and 4 bases from J, the junction kept 14 bases outside the gene matches. The CDR3 has 18 amino acids. Germline assignment: CDR1 SGDLS and CDR2 YYNGEE. The complete variable domain, with remaining parts taken from reference TRBV9 and TRBJ1-2, reads DSGVTQTPKHLITATGQRVTLRCSPRSGDLSVYWYQQSLDQGLQFLIQYYNGEERAKGNILERFSAQQFPDLHSELNLSSLELGDSALYFCASSVEAGGRLTSYGYTFGSGTRLTVV.

In this sample, this clone turned up a few times. The V and J genes are TRBV4-1 and TRBJ1-2, with 7 bases matching TRBD1. This CDR3 comprises 16 residues. With V trimmed by 0 bases and J by 5 bases, 9 bases remained unmatched. Germline V gene lookup returns CDR1 MGHRA and CDR2 YSYEKL. CDR3 DNA sequence: TGCGCCAGCAGCCAAGATAAGGGGGCGCGAGGGTATGGCTACACCTTC. This gives the protein CASSQDKGARGYGYTF.